This T cell receptor beta chain originates from a study of blood T cell repertoires in COVID-19. Study-wide context: COVID-19 samples collected from the United States, Italy and Spain covered acute and convalescent phases.

How the authors handled the data: Estimation of nucleated cell counts was performed using reference gene primer amplification. TCRdb's copy holds only in-frame clones and misses some; the assay was immunoSEQ multiplex PCR. The V and J calls and clone size were taken over from that table, and D and trimming were inferred from the DNA. This sample has about 160,000 clones; roughly 83% occur once, and the top ten carry around 10%. With 4 bases clipped from V and 1 base from J, the junction kept 8 bases outside the gene matches. The CDR3 consists of 16 residues. CDR1 and CDR2 from the germline V gene are WNHNN and SYGVQD (reference sequence).

This clonotype was obtained from a woman older than 75 with active or convalescent COVID-19. The genes are TRBV10-1 and TRBJ2-3, with TRBD2 identical over 7 bases. Source material: peripheral blood. CDR3 protein: CASSGGRGGGTDTQYF. In nucleotides, the CDR3 is TGCGCCAGCAGTGGCGGGCGGGGAGGGGGCACAGATACGCAGTATTTT.